Following are 25 T cell receptor beta chains from one sample sequenced in a study of blood T cell repertoires in COVID-19. The table came from immunoSEQ multiplex PCR; TCRdb's copy has only in-frame clones and leaves some out. The sample includes roughly 200,000 clones, around 83% of them seen just once. The sample was peripheral blood. These receptor sequences come from a woman of 80 years or more with acute or convalescent COVID-19.

The V and J genes are TRBV10-3 and TRBJ2-7; D may be TRBD2 (5 bases). The germline V gene has CDR1 ENHRY and CDR2 SYGVKD. Trimming cost V 6 bases and J 9 bases, with 30 bases left between them. CDR3 size: 17 residues. The CDR3 region is CAISGVESRLAQVGQYF. CDR3 DNA sequence: TGTGCCATCAGCGGGGTCGAGTCGAGGCTAGCTCAAGTGGGGCAGTACTTC.

This chain uses TRBV5-5 with TRBJ1-6; D is ambiguous. Germline V CDR1 and CDR2: SGHKS, YYEKEE (reference sequence). The CDR3 is made up of 15 amino acids. Trimming removed 4 bases from V and 7 bases from J, with 15 bases in between. CDR3 protein: CASSLPLLRNSPLHF. Here the CDR3 DNA reads TGTGCCAGCAGCCTGCCTCTGTTGAGGAATTCACCCCTCCACTTT.

DNA of the CDR3: TGTGCCAGCAGCTATAATAGGGGGCGAACATATGGCTACACCTTC. The encoded protein is CASSYNRGRTYGYTF. This chain connects TRBV7-9 to TRBJ1-2, with 7 bases matching TRBD1. CDR1 and CDR2 from the germline V gene are SEHNR and FQNEAQ (reference sequence). The V gene end was trimmed by 4 bases and the J gene end by 5 bases; junction bases not matched to a gene: 10. This CDR3 is built from 15 residues.

This clone was detected once. The chain joins TRBV5-1 to TRBJ1-2, with D perhaps matching TRBD1 (6 bases). The CDR3 covers 15 residues. Trimming cost V 0 bases and J 3 bases, with 12 bases left between them. Germline CDR1 reads SGHRS; CDR2 reads YFSETQ. CDR3 DNA sequence: TGCGCCAGCAGCTTGGAGGCAGGGGTCTACTATGGCTACACCTTC. Encoded protein: CASSLEAGVYYGYTF.

V gene TRBV19 combines with J gene TRBJ2-3; D is possibly TRBD2 (7 bases). The ends were cut back, 11 bases at V and 3 bases at J, with 15 bases in the middle. Germline V gives CDR1 LNHDA, CDR2 SQIVND (reference sequence). The CDR3 has 13 residues. The CDR3 spells CASEGGLTDTQYF. The DNA of the CDR3 is TGTGCCTCTGAAGGGGGACTAACAGATACGCAGTATTTT.

This clone showed up just once. The chain has TRBV30 and TRBJ2-7; perhaps TRBD2 as D (6 bases). Trimming took 0 bases from V and 0 from J, leaving 12 bases between them. The germline V gene encodes CDR1 GTSNPN and CDR2 SVGIG (reference sequence). The CDR3 spans 15 residues. The CDR3 is CAWSVGVRGSYEQYF. DNA of the CDR3: TGTGCCTGGAGTGTAGGGGTGCGGGGCTCCTACGAGCAGTACTTC.

The gene calls are TRBV18 and TRBJ1-1; TRBD1 might be the D (5 bases). CDR1 and CDR2 from the germline V gene are KGHSH and LQKENI. The CDR3 runs 14 residues. The V end was cut by 2 bases, the J end by 0 bases, with 7 bases between. CDR3 sequence reads: CASSPDSLNTEAFF. CDR3 nucleotide sequence: TGTGCCAGCTCACCAGACAGCCTGAACACTGAAGCTTTCTTT.

This rearrangement joins TRBV10-3 to TRBJ1-1; no clear D. V lost 6 bases and J lost 4, with 12 bases in between. The CDR3 spans 13 residues. Germline CDR1 is ENHRY and CDR2 is SYGVKD. As DNA, the CDR3 is TGTGCCATCAGAGAGGGTGGGAGCACTGAAGCTTTCTTT. It encodes CAIREGGSTEAFF.

The V gene is TRBV18, the J gene TRBJ1-1; no reliable D call. Germline CDR1 reads KGHSH; CDR2 reads LQKENI. There are 15 residues in the CDR3. Trimming took off 0 bases at V and 0 bases at J, with 8 bases between the two ends. CDR3 sequence (DNA): TGTGCCAGCTCACCACCGGGCACTTTGAACACTGAAGCTTTCTTT. The encoded protein is CASSPPGTLNTEAFF.

This chain uses TRBV5-5 with TRBJ1-1, with TRBD1 matching over 8 bases. Germline V gene lookup returns CDR1 SGHKS and CDR2 YYEKEE (reference sequence). V lost 4 bases to trimming and J lost 1 base; unmatched junction nucleotides: 6. The CDR3 is 15 amino acids. The CDR3 loop reads CASSPTTGGNTEAFF. For the CDR3, the DNA is TGTGCCAGCAGCCCAACTACAGGGGGGAACACTGAAGCTTTCTTT.

V usage is TRBV2 and J usage is TRBJ2-4, with TRBD1 matching 10 bases. The germline V gene has CDR1 SNHLY and CDR2 FYNNEI. V was pared by 5 bases and J by 4 bases, with 5 bases of the junction left unmatched. The CDR3 contains 15 residues. Written as DNA, the CDR3 is TGTGCCAGCAGTCCCTTGGGACAGGGGAAAAACATTCAGTACTTC. Amino acid sequence: CASSPLGQGKNIQYF.

The rearrangement joins TRBV27 to TRBJ1-6; 8 positions match TRBD1. The trim removed 2 bases at V and 7 bases at J, leaving 1 base unmatched. CDR3 length equals 14 residues. Germline lookup yields CDR1 MNHEY and CDR2 SMNVEV (reference sequence). In nucleotides, the CDR3 is TGTGCCAGCAGTTTACAGGGGGCCAATTCACCCCTCCACTTT. It translates to CASSLQGANSPLHF.

The chain has TRBV12-5 and TRBJ1-5; D possibly corresponds to TRBD1 (5 bases). Trimming took 3 bases from V and 6 from J, leaving 18 bases between them. Per the germline V gene, CDR1 is LGHNT and CDR2 is FRNRAP. This CDR3 has 16 residues. The CDR3, as DNA: TGTGCTAGTGGTTTCTTGTATTCAGGGCTAGGTCAGCCCCAGCATTTT. Its protein is CASGFLYSGLGQPQHF. Full variable domain (remainder filled in from reference TRBV12-5 and TRBJ1-5): DARVTQTPRHKVTEMGQEVTMRCQPILGHNTVFWYRQTMMQGLELLAYFRNRAPLDDSGMPKDRFSAEMPDATLATLKIQPSEPRDSAVYFCASGFLYSGLGQPQHFGDGTRLSIL.

This sequence joins TRBV7-6 and TRBJ2-1; 7 bases line up with TRBD1. The V and J ends lost 4 bases and 1 base, in that order; junction bases with no gene match: 4. This CDR3 spans 15 amino acids. Germline CDR1 SGHVS, CDR2 FNYEAQ. The chain's CDR3 is CASSYWTGSYNEQFF. CDR3 DNA: TGTGCCAGCAGCTATTGGACAGGTTCCTACAATGAGCAGTTCTTC.

This chain links TRBV18 with TRBJ2-3; 11 positions match TRBD2. The CDR3 extends over 16 amino acids. Germline V lookup: CDR1 KGHSH, CDR2 LQKENI. V dropped 3 bases and J dropped 4; count of bases not matched to a gene: 6. CDR3: CASSPLLAGAADTQYF. In DNA form, the CDR3 reads TGTGCCAGCTCACCCTTACTAGCGGGAGCTGCAGATACGCAGTATTTT.

This chain uses TRBV3-1 (or the pseudogene TRBV3-2) with TRBJ2-3; TRBD2 aligns across 15 bases. CDR3 length equals 17 residues. Germline CDR1 LGHDT, CDR2 YNNKEL (reference sequence). The V segment lost 4 bases and the J segment 8 bases; nucleotides outside the gene matches: 10. The CDR3 coding sequence is TGTGCCAGCAGCCCTAGGACTAGCGGGAGGGCCCAAGGTACGCAGTATTTT. Protein product: CASSPRTSGRAQGTQYF.

The chain carries TRBV28 and TRBJ1-5, with TRBD1 identical over 7 bases. The CDR3 is 16 residues long. The V segment lost 2 bases and the J segment 7 bases; nucleotides outside the gene matches: 11. In germline, CDR1 is MDHEN, CDR2 SYDVKM. The CDR3 region is CASSLHRQGWEQPQHF. The DNA for the CDR3 is TGTGCCAGCAGTTTACATAGACAGGGATGGGAACAGCCCCAGCATTTT.

This chain joins TRBV6-5 and TRBJ1-6; D is unresolved. This CDR3 is built from 14 residues. V lost 6 bases and J lost 7, with 13 bases in between. Germline CDR1 and CDR2: MNHEY and SVGAGI. CDR3 bases: TGTGCCAGCAGGGCGGGAGGGATGAATTCACCCCTCCACTTT. This sequence encodes CASRAGGMNSPLHF.

The gene calls are TRBV7-9 and TRBJ2-1; 9 bases are shared with TRBD2. After removal of 4 bases from V and 0 bases from J, the junction contained 4 bases not matched to a gene. Germline V gives CDR1 SEHNR, CDR2 FQNEAQ (reference sequence). This CDR3 has 16 residues. Here the CDR3 reads CASSSSGDSSYNEQFF. In nucleotides, the CDR3 is TGTGCCAGCAGCTCTAGCGGGGACAGCTCCTACAATGAGCAGTTCTTC.

This rearrangement joins TRBV28 to TRBJ1-4; weak D call: TRBD1 (6 bases). Germline V gives CDR1 MDHEN, CDR2 SYDVKM. There are 17 residues in the CDR3. The V and J ends lost 5 bases and 5 bases respectively, with 21 bases between them. The CDR3 DNA reads as TGTGCCAGCAGTCCCCTTCGTTCGACAGGTCTCAATGAAAAACTGTTTTTT. Translation: CASSPLRSTGLNEKLFF.

The rearrangement uses TRBV5-1 and TRBJ2-3; 7 bases are a match to TRBD2. The germline gives CDR1 SGHRS, CDR2 YFSETQ. This CDR3 has 16 residues. V lost 0 bases to trimming and J lost 3 bases; unmatched junction nucleotides: 7. The CDR3 is CASSLASGLLTDTQYF. The CDR3 DNA follows: TGCGCCAGCAGCTTGGCCTCGGGACTACTGACAGATACGCAGTATTTT.

The sample holds one count of this clone. The chain has TRBV5-1 and TRBJ2-1; 10 bases are a match to TRBD2. The germline V gene encodes CDR1 SGHRS and CDR2 YFSETQ. CDR3 length equals 15 residues. The V segment lost 0 bases and the J segment 10 bases; nucleotides outside the gene matches: 7. The CDR3 DNA is TGCGCCAGCAGCTTGGAGGCTAGCGGGAGTTTAGAGCAGTTCTTC. This encodes CASSLEASGSLEQFF.

Here the CDR3 DNA reads TGTGCCAGCAGCTTTAACGGGGGGCTTTCCTACAATGAGCAGTTCTTC. Its translation: CASSFNGGLSYNEQFF. The gene calls are TRBV11-1 and TRBJ2-1; D perhaps matches TRBD2 (7 bases). In germline, CDR1 is SGHAT, CDR2 FQDESV (reference sequence). V lost 3 bases to trimming and J lost 1 base, with 13 bases between them. The CDR3 has 16 amino acids. Full variable domain (remainder filled in from reference TRBV11-1 and TRBJ2-1): EAEVAQSPRYKITEKSQAVAFWCDPISGHATLYWYRQILGQGPELLVQFQDESVVDDSQLPKDRFSAERLKGVDSTLKIQPAELGDSAMYLCASSFNGGLSYNEQFFGPGTRLTVL.

J is TRBJ2-5 and V is TRBV27; 7 bases are a match to TRBD1. The CDR3 length is 15 residues. Germline V gene lookup returns CDR1 MNHEY and CDR2 SMNVEV (reference sequence). Trimming removed 1 base from V and 5 bases from J; junction bases left unmatched: 7. CDR3 in DNA: TGTGCCAGCAGTTTATTTAGGACAGGCGGGGAGACCCAGTACTTC. It is translated as CASSLFRTGGETQYF.

V gene TRBV7-2 combines with J gene TRBJ2-7, with 7 bases aligning to TRBD2. The CDR3 extends over 14 amino acids. The ends lost 1 base at V and 5 bases at J; junction bases unmatched: 5. Germline lookup yields CDR1 SGHTA and CDR2 FQGNSA. CDR3 sequence: CASSLESGTNEQYF. CDR3 sequence (DNA): TGTGCCAGCAGCTTAGAAAGCGGGACCAACGAGCAGTACTTC.